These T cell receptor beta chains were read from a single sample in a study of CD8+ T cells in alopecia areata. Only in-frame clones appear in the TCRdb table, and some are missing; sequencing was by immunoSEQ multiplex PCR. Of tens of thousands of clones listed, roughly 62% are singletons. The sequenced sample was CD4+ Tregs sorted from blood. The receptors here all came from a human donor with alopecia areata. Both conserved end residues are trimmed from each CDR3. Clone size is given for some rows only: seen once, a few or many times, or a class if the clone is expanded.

cdr3_aa: ASSYPPGQEGEKLF
v_call: TRBV5-4
j_call: TRBJ1-4
clone_size: .

cdr3_aa: ASKDPGAYGYT
v_call: TRBV6-1
j_call: TRBJ1-2
clone_size: .

cdr3_aa: AWSPPGGRPSQPQH
v_call: TRBV30
j_call: TRBJ1-5
clone_size: once

cdr3_aa: SARVGTEAF
v_call: TRBV20-1
j_call: TRBJ1-1
clone_size: few

cdr3_aa: ASSLFWGRENGYT
v_call: TRBV28
j_call: TRBJ1-2
clone_size: .

cdr3_aa: ASSLQGNTEAF
v_call: TRBV18
j_call: TRBJ1-1
clone_size: few

cdr3_aa: ASSSGLAGVADTQY
v_call: TRBV7-2
j_call: TRBJ2-3
clone_size: .

cdr3_aa: ASSLLGSYSNQPQH
v_call: TRBV5-6
j_call: TRBJ1-5
clone_size: once

cdr3_aa: ASSLLFFEETNTGELF
v_call: TRBV28
j_call: TRBJ2-2
clone_size: .

cdr3_aa: ASSARGAWRVYNEQF
v_call: TRBV28
j_call: TRBJ2-1
clone_size: few

cdr3_aa: ASSPRTGVNNQPQH
v_call: TRBV27
j_call: TRBJ1-5
clone_size: few

cdr3_aa: ASSWLGSYEQY
v_call: TRBV7-2
j_call: TRBJ2-7
clone_size: .

cdr3_aa: ASSSDRGRETQY
v_call: TRBV7-2
j_call: TRBJ2-5
clone_size: .

cdr3_aa: ASGVNYGYT
v_call: TRBV2
j_call: TRBJ1-2
clone_size: once

cdr3_aa: ASSLAHEQY
v_call: TRBV11-1
j_call: TRBJ2-7
clone_size: .

cdr3_aa: ASSPTRDLIEQY
v_call: TRBV18
j_call: TRBJ2-7
clone_size: .

cdr3_aa: ASSRDRGGELF
v_call: TRBV11-2
j_call: TRBJ2-2
clone_size: .

cdr3_aa: ASRPDRERDTQY
v_call: TRBV6-5
j_call: TRBJ2-3
clone_size: .

cdr3_aa: ASSAGPYGYT
v_call: TRBV6-1
j_call: TRBJ1-2
clone_size: .

cdr3_aa: ASSLRVLSSTDTQY
v_call: TRBV7-2
j_call: TRBJ2-3
clone_size: .

cdr3_aa: ASSSSGLGKETQY
v_call: TRBV5-4
j_call: TRBJ2-5
clone_size: .

cdr3_aa: ASSLVAKSALH
v_call: TRBV5-6
j_call: TRBJ1-6
clone_size: .

cdr3_aa: ASSLEGGGYT
v_call: TRBV7-9
j_call: TRBJ1-2
clone_size: .

cdr3_aa: ASRRLAESAQY
v_call: TRBV6-1
j_call: TRBJ2-3
clone_size: once

cdr3_aa: ASSPGPRTGELF
v_call: TRBV11-2
j_call: TRBJ2-2
clone_size: .

cdr3_aa: SVDGPGGPEQF
v_call: TRBV29-1
j_call: TRBJ2-1
clone_size: once

cdr3_aa: ASDRPIAGYYNEQF
v_call: TRBV28
j_call: TRBJ2-1
clone_size: .

cdr3_aa: ASSDRNTGELF
v_call: TRBV9
j_call: TRBJ2-2
clone_size: .

cdr3_aa: ASSYTGSGQPQH
v_call: TRBV11-2
j_call: TRBJ1-5
clone_size: .

cdr3_aa: ASSPGVNQPQH
v_call: TRBV27
j_call: TRBJ1-5
clone_size: .

cdr3_aa: ASSPKARKLF
v_call: TRBV7-9
j_call: TRBJ1-4
clone_size: .

cdr3_aa: ASSLGRDRRNEQF
v_call: TRBV7-2
j_call: TRBJ2-1
clone_size: few

cdr3_aa: ASSLLRSETQY
v_call: TRBV5-1
j_call: TRBJ2-5
clone_size: few

cdr3_aa: ATFGGLNYGYT
v_call: TRBV28
j_call: TRBJ1-2
clone_size: few

cdr3_aa: ASRKSGPTSYEQY
v_call: TRBV5-1
j_call: TRBJ2-7
clone_size: few

cdr3_aa: ASSLPRTDTQY
v_call: TRBV7-2
j_call: TRBJ2-3
clone_size: .

cdr3_aa: ASEEVTGTEAF
v_call: TRBV28
j_call: TRBJ1-1
clone_size: few

cdr3_aa: ASSLDREDTQY
v_call: TRBV11-2
j_call: TRBJ2-5
clone_size: few

cdr3_aa: ASSHDWSSGNTIY
v_call: TRBV5-4
j_call: TRBJ1-3
clone_size: medium-sized

cdr3_aa: ASSLSGRATNEKLF
v_call: TRBV27
j_call: TRBJ1-4
clone_size: once

cdr3_aa: ASSFYPWTGRGGEQY
v_call: TRBV28
j_call: TRBJ2-7
clone_size: .

cdr3_aa: ASSETAIREKLF
v_call: TRBV10-1
j_call: TRBJ1-4
clone_size: .

cdr3_aa: ASSGTSGGIRSGNEQF
v_call: TRBV7-9
j_call: TRBJ2-1
clone_size: .

cdr3_aa: ASSLDSGQY
v_call: TRBV7-9
j_call: TRBJ2-7
clone_size: few